This T cell receptor beta chain was captured by sequencing in a study of blood T cells in healthy people across ages. A word on this clonotype: Its antigen is as yet unknown.

Findings and limits, study-wide: Strong correlation linked observed beta diversity and percent naive T cells.

The use of a sample-barcoded 5' primer and a J-beta primer mix characterized a second PCR of roughly 7 to 11 cycles. TCRdb re-called the 5' RACE reads with MiXCR, one entry per CDR3 protein. Of a few hundred thousand distinct CDR3 sequences listed, approximately 52% are singletons. V dropped 8 bases and J dropped 2 bases, with 6 bases sitting between them. CDR3 size: 11 residues. This sequence originates from a man in his 60s in good health. The sequenced material came from blood. The V gene is TRBV12-3 or TRBV12-4, the J gene TRBJ2-5, with D unclear. In nucleotides, the CDR3 is TGTGCCAGCGTAGGTCAAGAGACCCAGTACTTC. It yields the protein CASVGQETQYF.